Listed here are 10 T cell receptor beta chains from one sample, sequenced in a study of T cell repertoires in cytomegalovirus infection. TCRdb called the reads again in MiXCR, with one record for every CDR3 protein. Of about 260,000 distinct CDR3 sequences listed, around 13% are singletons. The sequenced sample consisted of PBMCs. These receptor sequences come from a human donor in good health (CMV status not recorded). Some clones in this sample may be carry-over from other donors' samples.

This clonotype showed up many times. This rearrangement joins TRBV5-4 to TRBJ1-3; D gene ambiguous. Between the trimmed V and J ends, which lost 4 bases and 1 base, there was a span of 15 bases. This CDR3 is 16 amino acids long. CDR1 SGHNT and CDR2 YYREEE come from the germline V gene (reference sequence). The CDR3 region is CASSTDQEASGNTIYF. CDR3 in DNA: TGTGCCAGCAGCACCGACCAGGAGGCATCTGGAAACACCATATATTTT.

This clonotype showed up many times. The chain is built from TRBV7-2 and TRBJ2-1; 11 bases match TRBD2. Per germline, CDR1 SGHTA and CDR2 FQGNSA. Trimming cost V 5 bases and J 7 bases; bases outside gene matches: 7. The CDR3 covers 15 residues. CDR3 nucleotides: TGTGCCAGCAGCCCTAGCGGGAGGAATGGGAATGAGCAGTTCTTC. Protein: CASSPSGRNGNEQFF. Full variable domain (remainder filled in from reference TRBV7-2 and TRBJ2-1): GAGVSQSPSNKVTEKGKDVELRCDPISGHTALYWYRQSLGQGLEFLIYFQGNSAPDKSGLPSDRFSAERTGGSVSTLTIQRTQQEDSAVYLCASSPSGRNGNEQFFGPGTRLTVL.

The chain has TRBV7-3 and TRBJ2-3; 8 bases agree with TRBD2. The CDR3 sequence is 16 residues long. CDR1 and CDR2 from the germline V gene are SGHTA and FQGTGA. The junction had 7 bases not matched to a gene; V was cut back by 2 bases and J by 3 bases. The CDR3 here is CASSLGSGGMTDTQYF. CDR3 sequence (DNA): TGTGCCAGCAGCTTAGGTTCGGGGGGGATGACAGATACGCAGTATTTT.

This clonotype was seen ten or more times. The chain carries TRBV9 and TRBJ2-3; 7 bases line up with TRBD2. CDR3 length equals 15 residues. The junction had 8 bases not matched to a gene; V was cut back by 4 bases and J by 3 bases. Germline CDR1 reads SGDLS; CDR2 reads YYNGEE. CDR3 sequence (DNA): TGTGCCAGCAGCCCGGGACTATCAAAAACAGATACGCAGTATTTT. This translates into CASSPGLSKTDTQYF.

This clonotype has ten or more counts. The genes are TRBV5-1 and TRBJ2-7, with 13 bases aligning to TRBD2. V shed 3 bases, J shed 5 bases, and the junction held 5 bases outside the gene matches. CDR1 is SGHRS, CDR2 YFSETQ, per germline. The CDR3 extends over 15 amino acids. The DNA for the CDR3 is TGCGCCAGCAGCTCTAACGGACTAGCGGGGGACGAGCAGTACTTC. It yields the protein CASSSNGLAGDEQYF.

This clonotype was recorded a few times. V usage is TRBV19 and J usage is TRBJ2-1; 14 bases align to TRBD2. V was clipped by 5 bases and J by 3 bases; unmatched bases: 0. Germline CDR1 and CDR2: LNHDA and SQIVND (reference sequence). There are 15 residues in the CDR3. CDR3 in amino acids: CASSGTSGSYNEQFF. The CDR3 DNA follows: TGTGCCAGTAGTGGGACTAGCGGGAGCTACAATGAGCAGTTCTTC.

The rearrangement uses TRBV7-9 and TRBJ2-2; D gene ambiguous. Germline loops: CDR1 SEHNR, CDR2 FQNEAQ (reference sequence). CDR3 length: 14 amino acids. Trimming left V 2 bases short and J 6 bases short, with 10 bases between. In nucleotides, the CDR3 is TGTGCCAGCAGCTTATGGGATACCGCCGGGGAGCTGTTTTTT. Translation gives CASSLWDTAGELFF. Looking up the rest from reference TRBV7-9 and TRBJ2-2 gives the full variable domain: DTGVSQNPRHKITKRGQNVTFRCDPISEHNRLYWYRQTLGQGPEFLTYFQNEAQLEKSRLLSDRFSAERPKGSFSTLEIQRTEQGDSAMYLCASSLWDTAGELFFGEGSRLTVL.

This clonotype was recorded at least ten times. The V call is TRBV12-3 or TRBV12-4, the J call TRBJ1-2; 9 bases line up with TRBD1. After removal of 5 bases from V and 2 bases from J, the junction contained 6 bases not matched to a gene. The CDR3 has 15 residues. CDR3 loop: CASSHSGTGNYGYTF. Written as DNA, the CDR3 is TGTGCCAGCAGTCACTCTGGGACAGGGAACTATGGCTACACCTTC.

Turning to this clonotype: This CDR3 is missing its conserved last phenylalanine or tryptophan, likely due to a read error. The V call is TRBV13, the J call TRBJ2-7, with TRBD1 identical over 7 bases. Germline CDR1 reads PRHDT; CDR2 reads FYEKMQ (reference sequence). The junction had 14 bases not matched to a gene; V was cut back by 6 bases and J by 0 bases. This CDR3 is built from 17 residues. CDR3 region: CASSPQIQGPNSYEQYL. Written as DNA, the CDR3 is TGTGCCAGCAGTCCTCAAATACAGGGGCCCAACTCCTACGAGCAGTACTTA.

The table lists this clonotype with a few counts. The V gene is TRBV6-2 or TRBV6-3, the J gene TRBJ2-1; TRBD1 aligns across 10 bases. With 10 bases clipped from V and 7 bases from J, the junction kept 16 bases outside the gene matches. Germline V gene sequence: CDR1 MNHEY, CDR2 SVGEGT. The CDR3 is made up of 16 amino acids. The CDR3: CATGPKRTGGLNEQFF. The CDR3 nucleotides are TGTGCCACCGGACCAAAGAGGACAGGGGGTCTTAATGAGCAGTTCTTC.